This T cell receptor (beta chain) derives from a study of OX40 agonist ivuxolimab in advanced cancers. Looking at the study overall: Clinicians treated patients with ivuxolimab, an agonistic anti-OX40 (CD134) antibody. Past anti-PD-1, anti-PD-L1 or anti-CTLA-4 therapy was accepted, and 30% to 45% had received some. Notes on the study in general: The study found that CD8+ T cells averaged more expanded clones than CD4+.

In regard to this clone: The antigen remains undetermined.

Repertoires were generated with immunoSEQ multiplex PCR, while TCRdb's copy carries only in-frame clones and drops some. Here the sample spans fewer than 80,000 clones, 80% to 90% being singletons. CDR3 length equals 13 residues. CDR1 SQVTM and CDR2 ANQGSEA come from the germline V gene. Trimming pared 4 bases from V and 1 base from J, leaving 10 bases between. This chain joins TRBV29-1 and TRBJ1-2; D perhaps matches TRBD1 (5 bases). The receptor's source is an adult with an advanced solid tumor such as melanoma, head and neck, liver or kidney cancer. The source material was CD4+ or CD8+ T cells sorted from blood, sampled in a trial of the OX40 agonist ivuxolimab. The CDR3 DNA follows: TGCAGCGTTGTCATGACAGTTAACTATGGCTACACCTTC. Encoded protein: CSVVMTVNYGYTF. Filled out from reference TRBV29-1 and TRBJ1-2, the complete variable domain reads SAVISQKPSRDICQRGTSLTIQCQVDSQVTMMFWYRQQPGQSLTLIATANQGSEATYESGFVIDKFPISRPNLTFSTLTVSNMSPEDSSIYLCSVVMTVNYGYTFGSGTRLTVV.